The TCR beta chain described here comes from a study of glioma-infiltrating T cells after dendritic cell vaccination. The time point is: after dendritic cell vaccination, including at tumor progression/relapse. The table came from immunoSEQ multiplex PCR; TCRdb's copy has only in-frame clones and leaves some out. The sample has 80,000 to 100,000 clones; around 80% are singletons. Germline-derived CDR1 and CDR2 are SGHTS and YDEGEE. This CDR3 has 15 residues. Germline trimming cut 4 bases from V and 9 bases from J; bases unmatched to any gene: 10. This TCR derives from a human donor with glioblastoma. This sample comprised blood, obtained after dendritic cell vaccination. This rearrangement joins TRBV5-8 to TRBJ2-1; 10 nucleotides agree with TRBD1. As DNA, the CDR3 is TGTGCCAGCAGCCCGGGGACAGGGGTAAGCGGTGAGCAGTTCTTC. Translating it yields CASSPGTGVSGEQFF.